This TCR beta chain was sequenced in a study of naive and memory T cell subsets. Study-wide results and caveats: In naive cells, over 90% of TCR sequences were seen only once. Activation and differentiation may alter RNA-based TCR counts.

The beta constant-region primer was an equimolar mix of two oligonucleotides covering TRBC1 and TRBC2. TCRdb re-called the UMI-ligation and nested PCR reads through MiXCR, storing one row per CDR3 protein. This sample yields under 150,000 distinct CDR3 sequences, of which over 15% are seen a single time; 0.14% to 0.15% belongs to the top ten. With 6 bases clipped from V and 7 bases from J, the junction kept 8 bases outside the gene matches. The CDR3 length is 14 residues. CDR1 SNHLY and CDR2 FYNNEI come from the germline V gene. Sequential positive selection took CD4 T cells first, then CD8 T cells. In the case of this clonotype: Its antigen is not known.

The sequence was collected from a human donor in good health. The chain uses TRBV2 and TRBJ1-5; 8 nucleotides align to TRBD1. The specimen was naive CD4+ T cells from blood. The CDR3 coding sequence is TGTGCCAGCAGCGAGACAGGGGAGTGGCAGCCCCAGCATTTT. Translating gives CASSETGEWQPQHF.